This entry lists 8 T cell receptor beta chains sequenced from one sample in a study of blood T cells in healthy people across ages. Using a J-beta primer mix together with a sample-barcoded 5' primer, a second PCR was run for about 7 to 12 cycles. TCRdb processed the 5' RACE reads anew with MiXCR; each CDR3 protein has one entry. Among hundreds of thousands of distinct CDR3 sequences listed, around 21% were seen once. Sequenced material: blood. These receptors were taken from a man between 65 and 80 years old in good health.

The chain uses TRBV29-1 and TRBJ2-3, with 11 bases identical to TRBD1. The CDR3 length is 16 residues. The germline V gene encodes CDR1 SQVTM and CDR2 ANQGSEA. V lost 0 bases, J lost 4 bases, and 6 bases stayed unmatched. CDR3 region: CSVEDQGTGGADTQYF. Written as DNA, the CDR3 is TGCAGCGTTGAAGATCAGGGGACAGGGGGGGCAGATACGCAGTATTTT.

Comment on this clonotype: This may be a read error: a much more frequent sequence differs by one nucleotide. CDR3 sequence (DNA): TGTGCCAGCAGCCAGGGACCGAACACCGGGGAGCCGTTTTTT. Protein: CASSQGPNTGEPFF. The chain is built from TRBV14 and TRBJ2-2; either TRBD1 or TRBD2 may supply D (5 bases each). The CDR3 consists of 14 residues. Per germline, CDR1 SGHDN and CDR2 FVKESK.

This clonotype was seen a few times. The genes are TRBV25-1 and TRBJ1-4; TRBD1 matches 7 bases. The CDR3 loop spans 16 amino acids. CDR1 is MGHDK, CDR2 SYGVNS, per germline. After removal of 2 bases from V and 5 bases from J, the junction contained 8 bases not matched to a gene. In DNA form, the CDR3 reads TGTGCCAGCAGTGAACCGCGAGGGGGCCTAAATGAAAAACTGTTTTTT. The encoded protein is CASSEPRGGLNEKLFF.

The rearrangement links TRBV12-3 or TRBV12-4 to TRBJ2-7; no clear D gene. The CDR3 length is 13 residues. The ends were cut back, 7 bases at V and 0 bases at J, with 10 bases in the middle. In nucleotides, the CDR3 is TGTGCCAGCAAGGGTCGGAACTCCTACGAGCAGTACTTC. It is translated as CASKGRNSYEQYF.

The V gene is TRBV20-1, the J gene TRBJ2-3, with TRBD2 matching over 13 bases. The CDR3 contains 15 residues. The germline V gene encodes CDR1 DFQATT and CDR2 SNEGSKA (reference sequence). Trimming removed 2 bases from V and 4 bases from J; junction bases left unmatched: 3. CDR3 nucleotides: TGCAGTGCTAGAACCACTAGCGGGAGGGCAGATACGCAGTATTTT. This codes for CSARTTSGRADTQYF.

This clonotype was found a few times. The chain combines TRBV29-1 with TRBJ2-7; D unresolved. V was clipped by 4 bases and J by 3 bases, with 10 bases between them. Germline-derived CDR1 and CDR2 are SQVTM and ANQGSEA. The CDR3 extends over 12 amino acids. This chain's CDR3 is CSVADRRYEQYF. The CDR3 bases are TGCAGCGTTGCTGACCGCCGCTACGAGCAGTACTTC.

This clonotype was counted many times. The chain is built from TRBV7-3 and TRBJ2-5; weak D call: TRBD1 (6 bases). Near its end, the DNA agrees better with TRBJ2-1, so the J call may be wrong. The germline gives CDR1 SGHTA, CDR2 FQGTGA. This CDR3 has 13 residues. The CDR3 DNA reads as TGTGCCAGCAGCTCCCAGGGGCTGGCCCCGCAGTTCTTC. Amino acids: CASSSQGLAPQFF.

This rearrangement joins TRBV12-5 to TRBJ1-2; TRBD1 matches 8 bases. Unmatched junction bases numbered 6, after V lost 5 bases and J lost 4 bases. Germline V gives CDR1 LGHNT, CDR2 FRNRAP. The CDR3 is made up of 14 amino acids. The CDR3 DNA follows: TGTGCTAGTGGTCTACATCAGGGGGCCTATGGCTACACCTTC. The encoded protein is CASGLHQGAYGYTF.